This note documents a single TCR beta chain sequence. V lost 6 bases and J lost 3; bases outside the gene matches: 6. Germline V lookup: CDR1 MRHNA, CDR2 SNTAGT. There are 14 residues in the CDR3. These data originate in a study of blood T cell repertoires in COVID-19. Study overall: The samples span acute and convalescent COVID-19 from the United States, Italy and Spain. Nucleic acid was either cDNA or gDNA, and it came from T cells, B-cell-depleted T cells, or PBMCs.

How the authors handled the data: Amplification from reference gene primers served as the basis for estimated nucleated cell counts. Sequenced by immunoSEQ multiplex PCR; TCRdb stores in-frame clones only, minus some. That table furnishes V, J and clone size, whereas the DNA furnished D and trimming. Here the sample spans fewer than 85,000 clones, about 70% being singletons. This chain uses TRBV6-4 with TRBJ1-1, with 8 bases fitting TRBD1. The sequenced material came from peripheral blood. This sequence originates from a woman of 80 years or more with active or convalescent COVID-19. CDR3 residues: CASRLDRGDTEAFF. DNA for the CDR3: TGTGCCAGCAGACTCGACAGGGGAGACACTGAAGCTTTCTTT.